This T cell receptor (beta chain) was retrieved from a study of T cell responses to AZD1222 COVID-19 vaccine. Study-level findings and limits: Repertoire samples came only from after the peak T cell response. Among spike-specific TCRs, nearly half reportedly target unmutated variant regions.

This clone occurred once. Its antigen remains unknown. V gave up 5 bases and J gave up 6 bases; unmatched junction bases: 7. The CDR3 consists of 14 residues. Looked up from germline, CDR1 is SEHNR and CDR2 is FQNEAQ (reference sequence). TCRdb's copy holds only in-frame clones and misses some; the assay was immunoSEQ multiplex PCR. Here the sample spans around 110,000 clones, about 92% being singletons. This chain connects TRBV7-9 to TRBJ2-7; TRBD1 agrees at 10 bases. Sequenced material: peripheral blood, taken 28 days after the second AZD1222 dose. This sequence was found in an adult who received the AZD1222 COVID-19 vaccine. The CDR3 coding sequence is TGTGCCAGCAGCAAAAGACAGGGGGCTGGCGAGCAGTACTTC. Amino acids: CASSKRQGAGEQYF. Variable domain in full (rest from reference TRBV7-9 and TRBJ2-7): DTGVSQNPRHKITKRGQNVTFRCDPISEHNRLYWYRQTLGQGPEFLTYFQNEAQLEKSRLLSDRFSAERPKGSFSTLEIQRTEQGDSAMYLCASSKRQGAGEQYFGPGTRLTVT.